This TCR beta chain was sequenced for a study of response to subunit inactivated influenza vaccine. Each CDR3 protein gets one entry after TCRdb re-called the RT-PCR reads with MiXCR. The sample lists approximately 170,000 distinct CDR3 sequences, approximately 12% occurring once. The CDR3 loop spans 15 amino acids. Germline V CDR1 and CDR2: SGHNT, YYREEE (reference sequence). Trimming left V 0 bases short and J 2 bases short, with 9 bases between. These data also featured in a second study, about T cells expressing NK-cell markers. That study adds: In generating TCR beta cDNA, 5'RACE template switching with UMIs was used.

The gene calls are TRBV5-4 and TRBJ2-4, with TRBD1 as a possible D gene (6 bases). Sequencing was performed on CD8+ T cells sorted from PBMCs, taken about 11 days after vaccination. This TCR was sampled from a man aged 50-59 years who received an inactivated influenza vaccine. This CDR3 is CASSLERGTKNIQYF. Here the CDR3 DNA reads TGTGCCAGCAGCTTGGAAAGGGGGACCAAAAACATTCAGTACTTC.